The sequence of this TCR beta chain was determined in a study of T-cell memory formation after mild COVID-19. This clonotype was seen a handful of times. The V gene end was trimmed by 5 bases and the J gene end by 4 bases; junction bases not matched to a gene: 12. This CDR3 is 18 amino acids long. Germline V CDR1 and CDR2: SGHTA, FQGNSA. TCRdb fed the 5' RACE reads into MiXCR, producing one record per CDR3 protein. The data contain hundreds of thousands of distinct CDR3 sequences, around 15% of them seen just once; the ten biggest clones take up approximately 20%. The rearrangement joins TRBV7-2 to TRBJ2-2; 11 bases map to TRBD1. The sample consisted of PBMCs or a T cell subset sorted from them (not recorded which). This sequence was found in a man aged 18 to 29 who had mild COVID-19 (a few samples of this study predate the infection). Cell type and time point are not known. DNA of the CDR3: TGTGCCAGCAGCCCCAGATGGACAGGGGGCGCGTCCACCGGGGAGCTGTTTTTT. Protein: CASSPRWTGGASTGELFF.